Each of the 13 T cell receptor beta chains below was sequenced from the same sample in a study of blood T cells in healthy people across ages. Then a second PCR, running about 7 to 11 cycles, was carried out with a sample-barcoded 5' primer and a J-beta primer mix. One entry per CDR3 protein results from TCRdb running MiXCR on the 5' RACE reads. Of some 900,000 distinct CDR3 sequences listed, about 48% are singletons. The specimen sequenced was blood. These receptors were obtained from a man in his thirties or forties in good health.

This clonotype was counted a few times. V is TRBV19 and J is TRBJ2-1; D possibly corresponds to TRBD1 (5 bases). Per the germline V gene, CDR1 is LNHDA and CDR2 is SQIVND (reference sequence). V lost 5 bases and J 9 bases, leaving 20 bases between the germline ends. This CDR3 comprises 15 residues. The CDR3 region is CASSLAWAGRGEQFF. CDR3 sequence (DNA): TGTGCCAGTAGTCTTGCATGGGCAGGGCGAGGTGAGCAGTTCTTC. Full variable domain (rest looked up from reference TRBV19 and TRBJ2-1): DGGITQSPKYLFRKEGQNVTLSCEQNLNHDAMYWYRQDPGQGLRLIYYSQIVNDFQKGDIAEGYSVSREKKESFPLTVTSAQKNPTAFYLCASSLAWAGRGEQFFGPGTRLTVL.

This clonotype was seen only once. This chain links TRBV12-3 or TRBV12-4 with TRBJ2-3; tentatively, D is TRBD1 or TRBD2 (6 bases each). This CDR3 contains 17 residues. V shed 0 bases and J shed 4 bases, with 17 bases lying between them. The CDR3, as DNA: TGTGCCAGCAGTTTAGCGGCAGGGGCACCTAGCGCAGATACGCAGTATTTT. As protein: CASSLAAGAPSADTQYF.

This clonotype was observed a few times. The chain couples TRBV24-1 to TRBJ2-5; 8 bases are shared with TRBD2. Germline CDR1 KGHDR, CDR2 SFDVKD. J was trimmed by 2 bases and V by 5 bases; bases with no gene match: 6. The length of the CDR3 is 15 residues. The CDR3 DNA follows: TGTGCCACCAGTGCTCAGCGGGGGACTCAAGAGACCCAGTACTTC. Residues: CATSAQRGTQETQYF.

This chain joins TRBV12-3 or TRBV12-4 and TRBJ2-1, with 8 positions matching TRBD2. V shed 4 bases and J 2 bases; nucleotides not matched to a gene: 16. This CDR3 has 19 amino acids. Here the CDR3 reads CASSSREGERLAPYNEQFF. In DNA form, the CDR3 reads TGTGCCAGCAGTTCCCGGGAGGGGGAGCGCCTAGCGCCCTACAATGAGCAGTTCTTC.

The chain recombines TRBV4-2 with TRBJ1-1; no clear D gene. The CDR3 consists of 14 residues. V was trimmed by 0 bases and J by 4 bases, leaving 9 bases between them. The V gene's germline CDR1 is LGHNA and CDR2 YNFKEQ. CDR3 residues: CASSQDGVGTEAFF. DNA of the CDR3: TGTGCCAGCAGCCAAGATGGGGTGGGCACTGAAGCTTTCTTT.

The V gene is TRBV14, the J gene TRBJ1-1, with D uncertain. Trimming pared 0 bases from V and 11 bases from J, leaving 13 bases between. The CDR3 totals 13 residues. CDR1 and CDR2 from the germline V gene are SGHDN and FVKESK. The chain's CDR3 is CASSQESVSGAFF. The CDR3 region has the DNA TGTGCCAGCAGCCAAGAATCCGTTAGCGGGGCTTTCTTT.

The chain links TRBV25-1 to TRBJ2-5; D perhaps matches TRBD1 (5 bases). TRBJ2-7 explains the end of the DNA better; the J call may be wrong. There are 13 residues in the CDR3. CDR1 and CDR2 from the germline V gene are MGHDK and SYGVNS. DNA for the CDR3: TGTGCCAGCAGTGCAGGGAAGGAACGCGAGCAGTACTTC. Translated: CASSAGKEREQYF.

This clonotype was picked up a small number of times. V is TRBV20-1 and J is TRBJ1-5, with D unresolved. The CDR3 has 14 residues. Germline CDR1 reads DFQATT; CDR2 reads SNEGSKA (reference sequence). V was trimmed by 0 bases and J by 2 bases, leaving 8 bases between them. The DNA for the CDR3 is TGCAGTGCTAGAGAGGGTGGTGGCAATCAGCCCCAGCATTTT. Residues: CSAREGGGNQPQHF.

The CDR3 DNA is TGCGCCAGCAGCTTGGACAGTGACTATGGCTACACCTTC. It yields the protein CASSLDSDYGYTF. This rearrangement joins TRBV5-1 to TRBJ1-2; no definite D call. This CDR3 spans 13 amino acids. CDR1 and CDR2 from the germline V gene are SGHRS and YFSETQ. Trimming took off 0 bases at V and 3 bases at J, with 6 bases between the two ends.

This clonotype came up a few times. The rearrangement links TRBV20-1 to TRBJ1-5; D might be TRBD1 (5 bases). The V gene lost 6 bases and the J gene lost 5 bases, with 20 bases spanning the gap. Per germline, CDR1 DFQATT and CDR2 SNEGSKA (reference sequence). This CDR3 spans 15 amino acids. CDR3 region: CSALPLGTADQPQHF. The DNA of the CDR3 is TGCAGTGCCCTACCCTTGGGGACGGCGGATCAGCCCCAGCATTTT.

The CDR3 loop is CASSQERGSRSYTF. The CDR3 nucleotides read TGTGCCAGCAGCCAAGAAAGGGGTTCGCGAAGCTACACCTTC. The V call is TRBV3-1, the J call TRBJ1-2; TRBD1 is a possible D gene (5 bases). Trimming stripped 0 bases from V and 9 bases from J, with 14 bases between. The CDR3 has 14 amino acids. Germline V lookup: CDR1 LGHDT, CDR2 YNNKEL (reference sequence).

The chain carries TRBV20-1 and TRBJ2-1; maybe TRBD2 (6 bases). This CDR3 contains 15 residues. With 0 bases removed from V and 2 bases from J, the gap between germline ends came to 11 bases. Germline CDR1 reads DFQATT; CDR2 reads SNEGSKA (reference sequence). In nucleotides, the CDR3 is TGCAGTGCTAGAGATGTTGCGGGGACCTACAATGAGCAGTTCTTC. It specifies CSARDVAGTYNEQFF.

V and J are TRBV11-2 and TRBJ1-1; D gene uncertain. The CDR3 covers 16 residues. Germline-derived CDR1 and CDR2 are SGHAT and FQNNGV. V lost 2 bases, J lost 6 bases, and 19 bases lay in between. CDR3 protein: CASSLFIIGARAEAFF. CDR3 bases: TGTGCCAGCAGCTTATTTATCATCGGAGCGCGCGCTGAAGCTTTCTTT.